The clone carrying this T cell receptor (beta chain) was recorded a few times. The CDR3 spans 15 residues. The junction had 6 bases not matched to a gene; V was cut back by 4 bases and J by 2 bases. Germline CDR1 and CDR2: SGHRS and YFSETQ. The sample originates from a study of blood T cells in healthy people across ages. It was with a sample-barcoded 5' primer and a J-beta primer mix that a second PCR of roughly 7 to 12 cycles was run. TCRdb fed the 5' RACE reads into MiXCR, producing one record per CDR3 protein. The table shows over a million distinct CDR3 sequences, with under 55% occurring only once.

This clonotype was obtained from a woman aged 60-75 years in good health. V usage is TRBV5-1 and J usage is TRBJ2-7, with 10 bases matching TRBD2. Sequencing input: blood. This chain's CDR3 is CASSTPLAGAYEQYF. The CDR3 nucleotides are TGCGCCAGCAGCACACCGCTAGCGGGAGCCTACGAGCAGTACTTC.